This T cell receptor beta chain stems from a study of blood T cell repertoires in COVID-19. Germline V gene data show CDR1 as MNHEY and CDR2 as SMNVEV (reference sequence). V lost 5 bases and J lost 8, with 22 bases in between. This CDR3 has 16 amino acids. Clones were sequenced by immunoSEQ multiplex PCR, and TCRdb holds only the in-frame ones, with some missing. The data contain about 370,000 clones, roughly nine tenths of them singletons. The sample taken for sequencing was PBMCs or T cells enriched from blood (not recorded which). V is TRBV27 and J is TRBJ2-1, with a tentative D call TRBD2 (6 bases). This receptor was identified in a woman between 40 and 55 years old who had been exposed to COVID-19. This chain's CDR3 is CASSGIGGTPLYEQFF. CDR3 DNA sequence: TGTGCCAGCAGTGGGATTGGGGGGACGCCCCTCTATGAGCAGTTCTTC.